The 10 T cell receptor beta chains below come from one sample, sequenced in a study of cytomegalovirus exposure and HLA in healthy donors (dated by TCRdb to the late 2010s). The library was obtained by the immunoSEQ multiplex PCR assay. For the multiplex PCR, a mixture combining 60 forward primers for TCR Vbeta segments and 13 reverse primers for TCR Jbeta segments was used. TCRdb holds this immuneACCESS table with in-frame rearrangements only. Some clones are missing; in checked studies, unresolved V genes explain under half, and the rest has no known cause. This sample gives some 130,000 clones in total; 66% of them show up just once. Of the sample, 1.6% is held by the ten largest clones. What was sequenced was PBMCs. The receptors were gathered from a human donor in good health.

V and J are TRBV28 and TRBJ2-3; 8 bases align to TRBD2. Germline-derived CDR1 and CDR2 are MDHEN and SYDVKM. The CDR3 sequence is 18 residues long. The V segment lost 8 bases and the J segment 1 base; nucleotides outside the gene matches: 17. Written as DNA, the CDR3 is TGTGCCAGCCCCCCAAGCGGGAGTTCGGGCTCGCGCACAGATACGCAGTATTTT. As protein: CASPPSGSSGSRTDTQYF.

The chain recombines TRBV4-1 with TRBJ1-5, with unresolved D. Germline CDR1 is MGHRA and CDR2 is YSYEKL. The CDR3 runs to 14 residues. The V and J ends lost 5 bases and 3 bases respectively, with 11 bases between them. The CDR3 DNA reads TGCGCCAGCAGCATCGGGAGCTACAATCAGCCCCAGCATTTT. Translated: CASSIGSYNQPQHF.

The chain employs TRBV11-1 and TRBJ1-6, with D perhaps TRBD1 (5 bases). V was trimmed by 8 bases and J by 11 bases, leaving 16 bases between them. The CDR3 length is 13 residues. The V gene's germline CDR1 is SGHAT and CDR2 FQDESV (reference sequence). The CDR3: CASSAQGRTPLHF. The CDR3 region has the DNA TGTGCCAGCTCCGCGCAGGGTCGGACACCCCTCCACTTT. Full variable domain (remainder filled in from reference TRBV11-1 and TRBJ1-6): EAEVAQSPRYKITEKSQAVAFWCDPISGHATLYWYRQILGQGPELLVQFQDESVVDDSQLPKDRFSAERLKGVDSTLKIQPAELGDSAMYLCASSAQGRTPLHFGNGTRLTVT.

This chain uses TRBV18 with TRBJ2-2, with 9 nucleotides matching TRBD1. The CDR3 covers 15 residues. V was clipped by 6 bases and J by 5 bases; unmatched bases: 7. The V gene's germline CDR1 is KGHSH and CDR2 LQKENI. This CDR3 reads CASSPGTGRTGELFF. DNA for the CDR3: TGTGCCAGCTCCCCCGGGACAGGGCGGACCGGGGAGCTGTTTTTT.

The chain couples TRBV19 to TRBJ1-4; TRBD1 agrees at 7 bases. CDR3 size: 14 residues. The V segment lost 5 bases and the J segment 1 base; nucleotides outside the gene matches: 1. Germline V gene data show CDR1 as LNHDA and CDR2 as SQIVND (reference sequence). The CDR3 DNA follows: TGTGCCAGTAGTCACAGGGGAACTAATGAAAAACTGTTTTTT. This sequence encodes CASSHRGTNEKLFF.

This clone has just one count. J is TRBJ2-7 and V is TRBV7-2; 11 bases match TRBD1. The length of the CDR3 is 16 residues. Unmatched junction bases numbered 6, after V lost 5 bases and J lost 0 bases. Germline V lookup: CDR1 SGHTA, CDR2 FQGNSA. The CDR3 DNA follows: TGTGCCAGCAGCCGGACAGGGGGCTTGAGCTCCTACGAGCAGTACTTC. This sequence encodes CASSRTGGLSSYEQYF. Combining the CDR3 with reference TRBV7-2 and TRBJ2-7 gives the whole variable domain GAGVSQSPSNKVTEKGKDVELRCDPISGHTALYWYRQSLGQGLEFLIYFQGNSAPDKSGLPSDRFSAERTGGSVSTLTIQRTQQEDSAVYLCASSRTGGLSSYEQYFGPGTRLTVT.

The table lists this clone with a few counts. The chain is built from TRBV7-9 and TRBJ2-5; D is uncertain. The CDR3 runs 12 residues. Trimming cost V 0 bases and J 5 bases, with 4 bases left between them. CDR1 and CDR2 (germline): SEHNR, FQNEAQ (reference sequence). This CDR3 reads CASSLAQETQYF. In nucleotides, the CDR3 is TGTGCCAGCAGCTTAGCGCAGGAGACCCAGTACTTC.

The J gene is TRBJ2-3, the V gene TRBV7-2; weak D call: TRBD2 (7 bases). Deletions cut 7 bases from V and 4 bases from J, with 24 bases between. Germline CDR1 reads SGHTA; CDR2 reads FQGNSA. The CDR3 is 17 amino acids. The CDR3, as DNA: TGTGCCAGCACCTATAGGGGGGGGCCATCGTCGTCAGATACGCAGTATTTT. This gives the protein CASTYRGGPSSSDTQYF.

The chain joins TRBV7-2 to TRBJ1-5; TRBD1 matches 7 bases. This CDR3 has 16 amino acids. Germline V gene data show CDR1 as SGHTA and CDR2 as FQGNSA. The trim removed 2 bases at V and 6 bases at J, leaving 10 bases unmatched. Written as DNA, the CDR3 is TGTGCCAGCAGCTTAAGGGGGCAGGGTGGAAGTCAGCCCCAGCATTTT. It specifies CASSLRGQGGSQPQHF.

This chain uses TRBV27 with TRBJ1-2, with D possibly TRBD1 on 6 matching bases. Germline V CDR1 and CDR2: MNHEY, SMNVEV (reference sequence). Trimming pared 8 bases from V and 7 bases from J, leaving 11 bases between. The CDR3 length is 11 residues. The DNA for the CDR3 is TGTGCCAGCGGCAGGGGCTCTGGCTACACCTTC. Its protein product is CASGRGSGYTF.